This TCR beta chain was documented in a study of human T cells and chemical hapten exposure (dated by TCRdb to about 2021). Regarding the research as a whole: For sensitization, 2% DPC in acetone was applied to a roughly 2 cm by roughly 2 cm area of upper inner arm skin. Blood samples were taken from patients before sensitization (week 0) and then at 2, 6 and about 24 weeks after DPC sensitization. Patch testing was done on the upper back using Finn chambers containing 0.01% DPC, and results were scored after 6 days according to International Contact Dermatitis Research Group standards. Libraries were pooled for sequencing, and variation in per-sample TCR yields was attributed mainly to small differences in library volumes within the pool. In alopecia patients, the study followed how the peripheral blood TCR repertoire changed in vivo over primary and secondary sensitization to diphenylcyclopropenone (DPC), a hapten. For TCR sequencing, blood came from some 31 alopecia patients at anywhere from one to four time points (pre-sensitization, 2, 6 and 24 weeks). Alopecia areata with under or over 50% scalp involvement, alopecia totalis and alopecia universalis were represented in the patient cohort, which was mostly female. Throughout the roughly 26-week study period, patients were also given weekly therapeutic DPC doses on the scalp.

The library was built by means of RACE. Sequencing used a NextSeq 500. During library preparation, unique molecular identifiers were attached to individual cDNA molecules so that TCRs could be counted in a quantitative, reproducible way. Each blood RNA sample was used to sequence both TCR alpha and TCR beta chains. In the original analysis: A median of around 100,000 TCRs per sample was observed, with a range of about 20,000 to 700,000. The Decombinator software suite was used to annotate V, J and CDR3 in the TCR reads. Every sample was subsampled to the same number of TCRs (28,000) for the PS versus PT1 abundance plots. TCRs were defined as expanded if absent before sensitization and observed at least eight times at the 2-week time point. TCRdb reran the public reads through fastp at Q25 and MiXCR, keeping productive beta chains. Under each unique CDR3 protein, matching rows form one entry showing the most common genes and DNA. The V and J calls reflect TCRdb's pipeline rather than the authors' work. The sample table lists around 340,000 distinct CDR3 sequences, around 7% of them with a count of one. The top ten hold 8.4% of the sample.

On the study overall, not on this receptor specifically: A positive correlation was found between the number of PT1 expanded TCRs and patch test score, with significance reached at thresholds 8, 16 and 32 but not 4. Alopecia, a presumed autoimmune disease, was present in all patients, so the immune response of the patients might differ from that of healthy individuals. Repeated subsampling changed both the strength of the expansion versus patch-test correlation and the threshold at which that correlation became significant. Expanded TCRs formed significantly more large CDR3 similarity clusters than pre-sensitization or healthy control sets, consistent with antigen-driven responses. DPC sensitization did not change the number of TCRs with a frequency above 1 in 1000, and there was no evidence of changes in global repertoire structure.

V was cut back by 6 bases and J by 3 bases, leaving a gap of 12 bases between them. CDR1 and CDR2 are drawn from the germline V gene (reference sequence): MNHNY, SVGAGI. The CDR3 holds 13 amino acids from the cysteine to the phenylalanine. Only CDR3 DNA is held: 39 bases, read in frame from base 1. On this clonotype: No antigen is known for it. Per-base qualities were not stored, and no clone one base away is much larger.

The time point label corresponds to: patch test 1, 2 weeks after DPC sensitization. The treatment or condition label corresponds to: therapeutic diphenylcyclopropenone sensitization with weekly scalp DPC. Blood at each patch-test visit was drawn before the patch test was applied. Patients were eligible if aged 18 to 70, diagnosed with alopecia and judged suitable for DPC therapy, and pregnant patients were excluded. Total RNA was extracted from unfractionated whole blood collected in Tempus Blood RNA tubes. Recombination connected TRBV6-6 to TRBJ2-7, with no reliable assignment of the D segment. The sample consisted of whole blood, taken in connection with sensitization to the hapten diphenylcyclopropenone (DPC). The source of this sequence is a woman aged 18-30 years with alopecia areata. Some clones in this sample may be carry-over from other donors' samples. Here is the DNA: TGTGCCAGCAGCCTCCCGCCCAGCTACGAGCAGTACTTC. Its protein product is CASSLPPSYEQYF.